This T cell receptor (beta chain) was identified during a study of CD8 T cells in ankylosing spondylitis. TCRdb re-derived calls from the 5' RACE reads in MiXCR, one entry per CDR3 protein. Of about 42,000 distinct CDR3 sequences in the sample, 2.5% to 3.5% are singletons; the top ten hold 4% to 5.5%. Findings and limits, study-wide: A number of the motif variants had already been described in reactive arthritis synovial fluid and blood.

This clonotype was found many times. Its matching antigen is unknown. The sample was blood, either unsorted or a sorted T cell fraction (not recorded which). The clonotype comes from a male donor with ankylosing spondylitis or in good health (not recorded which).

CDR3 in DNA: TGTGCCAGCAGCCCTATGCCTGGGGCCAACGTCCTGACTTTC. Protein sequence: CASSPMPGANVLTF. The chain joins TRBV9 to TRBJ2-6; D is unresolved. The CDR3 has 14 amino acids. CDR1 and CDR2 (germline): SGDLS, YYNGEE. V dropped 4 bases and J dropped 2 bases, with 7 bases sitting between them. The full variable domain, in which reference TRBV9 and TRBJ2-6 provide the parts outside the CDR3, is DSGVTQTPKHLITATGQRVTLRCSPRSGDLSVYWYQQSLDQGLQFLIQYYNGEERAKGNILERFSAQQFPDLHSELNLSSLELGDSALYFCASSPMPGANVLTFGAGSRLTVL.